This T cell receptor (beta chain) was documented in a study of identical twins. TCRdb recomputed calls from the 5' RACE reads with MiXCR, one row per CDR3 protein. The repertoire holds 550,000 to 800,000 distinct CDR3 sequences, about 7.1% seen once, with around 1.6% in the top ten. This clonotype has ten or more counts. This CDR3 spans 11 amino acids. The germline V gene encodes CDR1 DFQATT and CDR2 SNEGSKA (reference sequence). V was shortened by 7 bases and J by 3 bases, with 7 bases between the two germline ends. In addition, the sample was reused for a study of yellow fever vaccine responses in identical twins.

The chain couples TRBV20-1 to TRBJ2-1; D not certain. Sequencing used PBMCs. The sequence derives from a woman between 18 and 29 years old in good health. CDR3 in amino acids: CSVPDYNEQFF. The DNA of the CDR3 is TGCAGTGTTCCTGACTACAATGAGCAGTTCTTC.